This TCR beta chain derives from a study of blood T cell repertoires in COVID-19 (dated by TCRdb to the early 2020s). Context from the whole study: Samples covering the acute and convalescent phases of COVID-19 were provided by collaborators in the United States, Italy and Spain. The prospective study material was composed of cDNA or gDNA derived from T cells, B-cell-depleted T cells, or PBMCs. The dataset comprised deeply sampled blood TCRbeta repertoires from subjects exposed to, actively infected with, or recovered from COVID-19. The repertoires were released in a freely available public database intended as a resource for research on the immune response to SARS-CoV-2. Samples came from the ongoing ImmuneRACE study (first 160 participants) plus 1,254 subjects from 6 global collaborators. Sample metadata almost always included a de-identified subject ID, COVID-19 status, age in years and sex. Where HLA class I and class II types were available, the types were taken from metadata supplied by the sample provider, not from assay-based typing.

The CDR3 goes from the cysteine to the phenylalanine over 14 residues. Only the CDR3 region is kept as DNA, spanning 42 bases read in frame from base 1. V loses 5 bases, J loses 1 base, and the germline ends lie 12 bases apart. For CDR1 and CDR2, the germline V gene lists MDHEN and SYDVKM. To note about this clone: There is no known antigen for this receptor. No quality values exist for individual bases; no much larger clone is one base distant.

Overall study outcomes, separate from this receptor: The amount of clinical and demographic metadata varied by source and participant and was provided uncurated.

One collaborating source in Seattle enrolled patients while the patients were actively infected and followed the patients over time throughout the course of disease. The collaborating institutions used their own protocols to collect whole blood in K2EDTA tubes. For TCRbeta analysis, collaborator samples were shipped as frozen whole blood, as isolated PBMCs, or as DNA extracted from either sample type. TCRbeta CDR3 regions were amplified from genomic DNA by means of the immunoSEQ Assay, a bias-controlled multiplex PCR. As for how the authors treated the data: Within the assay, amplification of reference gene primers was used to estimate how many nucleated cells each sample contained. Sequence reads were collapsed and filtered to measure the absolute abundance of every unique TCRbeta CDR3 rearrangement. For each sample, productive Simpson clonality was calculated by taking the square root of Simpson's diversity index across productive rearrangements. In its TCRdb copy, this immuneACCESS table keeps in-frame sequences only and misses some clones. Where compared with another copy, unresolved V genes explain less than half of these, and the others have no known cause. For V, J and clone size, that table is used; D and trimming come from the DNA. This sample gives some 180,000 clones in total; roughly 86% of them show up just once. Around 2.5% of the sample belongs to the ten largest clones.

The sequenced sample consisted of peripheral blood. The chain joins TRBV28 to TRBJ2-7; the D gene is perhaps TRBD2, on 6 matching bases. This clonotype originated in a woman older than 75 with COVID-19, enrolled during active disease. The DNA sequence is TGTGCCAGCAGTGGACTACGCAGATCCTACGAGCAGTACTTC. This gives the protein CASSGLRRSYEQYF. Supplemented by the reference TRBV28 and TRBJ2-7 proteins around the CDR3, the complete variable domain is DVKVTQSSRYLVKRTGEKVFLECVQDMDHENMFWYRQDPGLGLRLIYFSYDVKMKEKGDIPEGYSVSREKKERFSLILESASTNQTSMYLCASSGLRRSYEQYFGPGTRLTVT.